The 21 T cell receptor beta chains in this list originate from one sample, sequenced in a study of shared clonotypes between healthy human individuals. Some clones are missing from TCRdb's copy, which holds only in-frame ones; the method was immunoSEQ multiplex PCR. Among roughly 2,300,000 clones listed, 80% to 95% were seen once. The sequenced sample was naive CD4+ T cells from PBMCs. Subset indicated: CD45RA+ positively selected. The receptor source for this set is a man aged 18 to 29 in good health. Some clones in this sample may be carry-over from other donors' samples.

The chain has TRBV5-1 and TRBJ2-1; possibly TRBD1 for D (5 bases). This CDR3 is built from 15 residues. V was shortened by 0 bases and J by 4 bases, with 11 bases between the two germline ends. In germline, CDR1 is SGHRS, CDR2 YFSETQ. The CDR3 region is CASSLAMDIYNEQFF. For the CDR3, the DNA is TGCGCCAGCAGCTTGGCCATGGACATTTACAATGAGCAGTTCTTC.

The chain carries TRBV2 and TRBJ1-1; maybe TRBD1 (5 bases). With 2 bases removed from V and 4 bases from J, the gap between germline ends came to 11 bases. Germline assignment: CDR1 SNHLY and CDR2 FYNNEI. There are 14 residues in the CDR3. For the CDR3, the DNA is TGTGCCAGCAGTGAACAGGGTAGCTTCACTGAAGCTTTCTTT. Protein: CASSEQGSFTEAFF.

This chain connects TRBV7-2 to TRBJ2-4; D uncertain. CDR3 size: 15 residues. V dropped 5 bases and J dropped 3 bases, with 14 bases sitting between them. The germline V gene encodes CDR1 SGHTA and CDR2 FQGNSA. The DNA of the CDR3 is TGTGCCAGCAGCCTAGGGCTGCCGGGCAAAAACATTCAGTACTTC. Its protein product is CASSLGLPGKNIQYF.

The chain employs TRBV6-6 and TRBJ1-1; D not certain. Between the trimmed V and J ends, which lost 7 bases and 0 bases, there was a span of 6 bases. The CDR3 covers 12 residues. Germline CDR1 MNHNY, CDR2 SVGAGI (reference sequence). CDR3 coding DNA: TGTGCCAGCAAACTCATGAACACTGAAGCTTTCTTT. It translates to CASKLMNTEAFF.

The J gene is TRBJ2-7, the V gene TRBV4-1; 12 nucleotides match TRBD1. V lost 4 bases and J lost 3; bases outside the gene matches: 19. The germline CDR1 and CDR2 sequences are MGHRA and YSYEKL. CDR3 length equals 20 residues. The CDR3 sequence: CASSPAWGQGAEVEGYEQYF. The CDR3 DNA is TGCGCCAGCAGCCCCGCATGGGGACAGGGGGCAGAGGTGGAGGGCTACGAGCAGTACTTC.

The chain couples TRBV5-4 to TRBJ2-7, with D unresolved. From germline, CDR1 is SGHNT and CDR2 YYREEE (reference sequence). V lost 1 base, J lost 6 bases, and 8 bases lay in between. The CDR3 extends over 12 amino acids. The CDR3 DNA reads as TGTGCCAGCAGCTTGCAAGGGCTCGAGCAGTACTTC. Amino acid sequence: CASSLQGLEQYF.

The chain joins TRBV9 to TRBJ2-5; D may correspond to TRBD1 or TRBD2 (5 bases each). Germline V CDR1 and CDR2: SGDLS, YYNGEE. This CDR3 has 15 amino acids. The V end was cut by 3 bases, the J end by 2 bases, with 14 bases between. CDR3 loop: CASSAPGRNQETQYF. The CDR3 DNA sequence: TGTGCCAGCAGCGCCCCGGGACGGAATCAAGAGACCCAGTACTTC.

The rearrangement links TRBV10-3 to TRBJ1-1; D is ambiguous. The CDR3 is 14 residues long. Germline CDR1 ENHRY, CDR2 SYGVKD. V shed 5 bases and J shed 3 bases, with 13 bases lying between them. In DNA, the CDR3 is TGTGCCATCAGTCGGGCCCTTGGGGACACTGAAGCTTTCTTT. Amino acid sequence: CAISRALGDTEAFF.

The V and J genes are TRBV18 and TRBJ2-2, with D maybe TRBD2 (5 bases). The CDR3 covers 15 residues. V was cut by 0 bases and J by 6 bases, with 11 bases left in between. Germline CDR1 is KGHSH and CDR2 is LQKENI. In DNA form, the CDR3 reads TGTGCCAGCTCACCACCCGAGGGAGCGGCCGGGGAGCTGTTTTTT. Translation: CASSPPEGAAGELFF.

The V gene is TRBV14, the J gene TRBJ2-4; D is perhaps TRBD2 (5 bases). The CDR3 has 14 residues. V lost 4 bases, J lost 8 bases, and 15 bases lay in between. Germline V gene sequence: CDR1 SGHDN, CDR2 FVKESK. CDR3: CASSPDSAVYIQYF. In nucleotides, the CDR3 is TGTGCCAGCAGCCCGGACTCCGCCGTTTACATTCAGTACTTC.

The rearrangement uses TRBV29-1 and TRBJ2-1; 12 bases are a match to TRBD2. This CDR3 contains 15 residues. Germline trimming cut 3 bases from V and 7 bases from J; bases unmatched to any gene: 7. The germline V gene encodes CDR1 SQVTM and CDR2 ANQGSEA. The CDR3 is CSVEGLAGLLNEQFF. The CDR3 DNA reads as TGCAGCGTTGAGGGACTAGCGGGCCTTTTGAATGAGCAGTTCTTC.

V usage is TRBV6-1 and J usage is TRBJ2-1; D is undetermined. Deletions cut 7 bases from V and 7 bases from J, with 11 bases between. The CDR3 spans 12 residues. Germline values: CDR1 MNHNS, CDR2 SASEGT. The CDR3 DNA sequence: TGTGCCAGCACACATGGGTGGAATGAGCAGTTCTTC. As protein: CASTHGWNEQFF.

On this clone itself: At one of its ends the junction is not consistent with the germline gene, which may arise from a read error. This rearrangement joins TRBV2 to TRBJ2-7, with D perhaps TRBD2 (5 bases). Germline values: CDR1 SNHLY, CDR2 FYNNEI. The length of the CDR3 is 10 residues. CDR3 region: CASSLGKPHF. The CDR3, as DNA: TGTGCCAGCAGTCTCGGGAAACCACACTTC. Combining the CDR3 with reference TRBV2 and TRBJ2-7 gives the whole variable domain EPEVTQTPSHQVTQMGQEVILRCVPISNHLYFYWYRQILGQKVEFLVSFYNNEISEKSEIFDDQFSVERPDGSNFTLKIRSTKLEDSAMYFCASSLGKPHFGPGTRLTVT.

The V call is TRBV6-5, the J call TRBJ1-1, with a possible D match to TRBD1 (6 bases). This CDR3 has 13 residues. The germline V gene encodes CDR1 MNHEY and CDR2 SVGAGI. V dropped 8 bases and J dropped 5 bases, with 15 bases sitting between them. CDR3: CASVTGGGTEAFF. CDR3 nucleotide sequence: TGTGCCAGCGTAACGGGGGGCGGAACTGAAGCTTTCTTT.

CDR3 in amino acids: CATSYGTAYEQYF. CDR3 sequence (DNA): TGTGCCACCAGCTACGGGACAGCCTACGAGCAGTACTTC. The genes are TRBV15 and TRBJ2-7, with 7 bases lining up with TRBD1. The CDR3 loop spans 13 amino acids. The germline gives CDR1 LNHNV, CDR2 YYDKDF (reference sequence). Germline trimming cut 5 bases from V and 2 bases from J; bases unmatched to any gene: 3.

This chain uses TRBV7-6 with TRBJ2-7; TRBD2 aligns across 7 bases. J gave up 4 bases and V 1 base, and 7 bases lay outside the gene matches. The germline CDR1 and CDR2 sequences are SGHVS and FNYEAQ. The CDR3 is 15 amino acids. CDR3 nucleotide sequence: TGTGCCAGCAGCTTAGAAGCGGGACCTACATACGAGCAGTACTTC. Translation gives CASSLEAGPTYEQYF.

The chain has TRBV25-1 and TRBJ2-3; a possible D gene is TRBD1 (6 bases). V lost 2 bases, J lost 0 bases, and 9 bases lay in between. This CDR3 contains 15 residues. Per germline, CDR1 MGHDK and CDR2 SYGVNS. CDR3 amino acids: CASSEGTTSTDTQYF. In DNA, the CDR3 is TGTGCCAGCAGTGAAGGGACAACTAGCACAGATACGCAGTATTTT.

The CDR3 DNA is TGTGCCAGCAGCGGATTTAGCGGGAGCTCCTACAATGAGCAGTTCTTC. Translation: CASSGFSGSSYNEQFF. The J gene is TRBJ2-1, the V gene TRBV9; 9 bases fit TRBD2. Germline CDR1 is SGDLS and CDR2 is YYNGEE. The CDR3 length is 16 residues. With V trimmed by 3 bases and J by 0 bases, 4 bases remained unmatched.

This clone showed up just a few times. The CDR3 spells CASSRELLAGGSGELFF. Written as DNA, the CDR3 is TGTGCCAGCAGCCGAGAACTACTAGCGGGAGGGTCCGGGGAGCTGTTTTTT. This chain connects TRBV4-2 to TRBJ2-2; the match to TRBD2 covers 13 bases. The ends lost 4 bases at V and 6 bases at J; junction bases unmatched: 8. Germline V CDR1 and CDR2: LGHNA, YNFKEQ. The CDR3 has 17 residues.

This rearrangement joins TRBV5-1 to TRBJ1-4, with TRBD1 identical over 8 bases. CDR3 length equals 14 residues. Germline lookup yields CDR1 SGHRS and CDR2 YFSETQ. With V trimmed by 0 bases and J by 8 bases, 3 bases remained unmatched. The CDR3 loop reads CASSLDRGEEKLFF. CDR3 DNA: TGCGCCAGCAGCTTGGACAGGGGGGAAGAAAAACTGTTTTTT.

The chain links TRBV9 to TRBJ2-1; 9 nucleotides match TRBD1. Germline V lookup: CDR1 SGDLS, CDR2 YYNGEE. Trimming at V came to 4 bases and at J to 1 base, leaving 6 bases not matched to a gene. This CDR3 spans 16 amino acids. In DNA form, the CDR3 reads TGTGCCAGCAGCACACAGGGGGCTTGGTCCTACAATGAGCAGTTCTTC. Its protein product is CASSTQGAWSYNEQFF.